The present T cell receptor beta chain was sequenced within a study of OX40 agonist ivuxolimab in advanced cancers. Overall study context: Of mixed ages from about 20 to 80 and averaging 60 years, the group was 65% to 85% male. Partial responses occurred in three patients (one hepatocellular carcinoma, two cutaneous melanoma). Findings of the study overall: With doses of 0.1 to 3.0 mg/kg, CD4+ and CD8+ blood T cells had undergone clonal expansion by week 6.

A few counts support this clone. Its antigen is unidentified. Libraries were prepared by immunoSEQ multiplex PCR; TCRdb keeps only in-frame clonotypes and omits some of them. The sample shows 65,000 to 80,000 clones, 90% to 95% of them seen only once. Germline CDR1 is SGHNT and CDR2 is YYREEE (reference sequence). V lost 4 bases and J lost 7; bases outside the gene matches: 6. This CDR3 has 16 residues. The chain links TRBV5-4 to TRBJ2-1; 15 bases fit TRBD2. The material sequenced was CD4+ or CD8+ T cells sorted from blood, taken in a trial of the OX40 agonist ivuxolimab. The receptor was isolated from an adult with an advanced solid tumor such as melanoma, head and neck, liver or kidney cancer. For the CDR3, the DNA is TGTGCCAGCAGCCGACGGACTAGCGGGAGGGCTAATGAGCAGTTCTTC. It translates to CASSRRTSGRANEQFF. The variable domain in full, with the rest retrieved from reference TRBV5-4 and TRBJ2-1, is ETGVTQSPTHLIKTRGQQVTLRCSSQSGHNTVSWYQQALGQGPQFIFQYYREEENGRGNFPPRFSGLQFPNYSSELNVNALELDDSALYLCASSRRTSGRANEQFFGPGTRLTVL.